The sequence of this T cell receptor (beta chain) was determined in a study of T cell clones after liver transplantation. Looking at the study overall: Blood was drawn pre-transplant, before withdrawal, and after full or failed withdrawal.

General observations from the study: Migration into the graft, not deletion, may explain lost graft donor-reactive T cells.

As to this clone: Its target is not known.

CDR1 KGHSY and CDR2 FQNENV come from the germline V gene. This CDR3 contains 14 residues. V trimming: 4 bases; J trimming: 5 bases; junction bases outside the gene matches: 7. Clones were read by immunoSEQ multiplex PCR, and TCRdb kept only the in-frame ones, dropping some. The profile shows tens of thousands of clones, about 84% of them singletons. The sequence came from a human patient who received a liver transplant. Some of these T cells may belong to the graft donor. The V call is TRBV16, the J call TRBJ1-2, with TRBD1 identical over 7 bases. Specimen: CD4+ T cells from blood, collected 45 to 46 months after liver transplant. The CDR3 region is CASSPDRAMYGYTF. CDR3 nucleotide sequence: TGTGCCAGCAGCCCCGACAGGGCCATGTATGGCTACACCTTC. Supplemented by reference TRBV16 and TRBJ1-2, the full variable domain reads GEEVAQTPKHLVRGEGQKAKLYCAPIKGHSYVFWYQQVLKNEFKFLISFQNENVFDETGMPKERFSAKCLPNSPCSLEIQATKLEDSAVYFCASSPDRAMYGYTFGSGTRLTVV.